This T cell receptor beta chain was recorded in a study of blood T cell repertoires in COVID-19. Only in-frame clones appear in the TCRdb table, and some are missing; sequencing was by immunoSEQ multiplex PCR. The sample includes 310,000 or so clones, around 91% seen only once; the top ten take around 1.7%. This CDR3 comprises 14 residues. In germline, CDR1 is MDHEN, CDR2 SYDVKM. As for this clone: At one of its ends the junction is not consistent with the germline gene, which may arise from a read error.

Material: PBMCs or T cells enriched from blood (not recorded which). The sequence was obtained from a woman younger than 30 with acute COVID-19. The chain recombines TRBV28 with TRBJ1-2, with TRBD1 identical over 9 bases. In DNA, the CDR3 is TGTGCCAGCGGTTTTACAGGGGGCGTCAATGGCTACACCTTC. Translated, it gives CASGFTGGVNGYTF.